This T cell receptor beta chain appears in the sequencing data of a study of graft-versus-host responses after intestinal transplantation. Study-level background: Every recipient had anti-thymocyte globulin induction and 3 to 4 years of tacrolimus plus steroids.

Germline-derived CDR1 and CDR2 are SGDLS and YYNGEE. V gave up 2 bases and J gave up 6 bases; unmatched junction bases: 5. The CDR3 is 16 residues long. Data came from immunoSEQ multiplex PCR; TCRdb stores just in-frame clones and leaves some out. Seen here are 85,000 to 90,000 clones, 80% to 95% observed once, and the top ten hold 0.3% to 0.35%. Remarks on this clone: The target antigen is unknown.

Study-level findings and limits: GvH clones surfaced in recipient marrow, some emerging earlier in ileum or blood.

This chain joins TRBV9 and TRBJ2-7; 16 bases are shared with TRBD2. This TCR derives from a human donor who was the organ donor for an intestinal transplant. Sample: unstimulated CD4+ T cells sorted from spleen or lymph node cells, taken before transplant. This CDR3 is CASSVGLAGGQGEQYF. The DNA of the CDR3 is TGTGCCAGCAGCGTGGGACTAGCGGGAGGGCAAGGCGAGCAGTACTTC.